This T cell receptor beta chain was captured in a study of T cell responses to AZD1222 COVID-19 vaccine. The CDR3 loop spans 14 amino acids. Germline CDR1 reads SGHTA; CDR2 reads FQGNSA. The V end lost 5 bases, the J end lost 7 bases, and 15 bases lay between the germline ends. Study conclusions and caveats: White British ancestry dominated among donors, who included more females, and clonal diversity was possibly underestimated.

For this clone: The antigen remains undetermined. This sample also contains other DNA sequences that code for the same CDR3.

Measured with immunoSEQ multiplex PCR; TCRdb has only the in-frame clones, and not every one. The data contain more than 85,000 clones, roughly 88% of them singletons. Sequenced material: peripheral blood, taken on day 0 of AZD1222 vaccination. V gene TRBV7-2 combines with J gene TRBJ1-5; D is perhaps TRBD1 (5 bases). The receptor's source is an adult in good health. CDR3 bases: TGTGCCAGCAGCGAAGAGGGCAGGGCACAGCCCCAGCATTTT. This sequence encodes CASSEEGRAQPQHF.